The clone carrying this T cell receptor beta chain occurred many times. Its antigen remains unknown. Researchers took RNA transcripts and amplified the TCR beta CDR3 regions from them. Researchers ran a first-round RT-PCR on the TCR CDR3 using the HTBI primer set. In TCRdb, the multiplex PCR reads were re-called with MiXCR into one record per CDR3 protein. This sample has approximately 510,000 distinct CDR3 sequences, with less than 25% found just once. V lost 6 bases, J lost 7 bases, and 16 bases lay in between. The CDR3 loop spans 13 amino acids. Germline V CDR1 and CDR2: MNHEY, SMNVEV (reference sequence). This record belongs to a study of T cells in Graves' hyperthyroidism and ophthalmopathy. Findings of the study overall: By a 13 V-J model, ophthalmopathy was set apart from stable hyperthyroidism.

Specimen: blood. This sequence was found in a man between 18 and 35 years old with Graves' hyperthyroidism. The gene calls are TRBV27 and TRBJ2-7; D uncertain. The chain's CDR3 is CASSLIKSDEQYF. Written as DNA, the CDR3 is TGTGCCAGCAGCCTAATAAAGTCTGATGAGCAGTACTTC.